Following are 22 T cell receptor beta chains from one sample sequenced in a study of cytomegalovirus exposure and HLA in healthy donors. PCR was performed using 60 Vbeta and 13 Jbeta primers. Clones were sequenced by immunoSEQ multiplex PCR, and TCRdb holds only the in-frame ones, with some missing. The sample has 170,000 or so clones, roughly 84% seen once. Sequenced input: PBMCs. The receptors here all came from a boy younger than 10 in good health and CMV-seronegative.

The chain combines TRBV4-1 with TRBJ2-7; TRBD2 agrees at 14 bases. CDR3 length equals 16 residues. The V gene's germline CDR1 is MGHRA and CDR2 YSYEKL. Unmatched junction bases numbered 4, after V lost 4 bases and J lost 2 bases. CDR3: CASSRGTSGRTYEQYF. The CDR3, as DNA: TGCGCCAGCAGCCGAGGGACTAGCGGGAGAACCTACGAGCAGTACTTC.

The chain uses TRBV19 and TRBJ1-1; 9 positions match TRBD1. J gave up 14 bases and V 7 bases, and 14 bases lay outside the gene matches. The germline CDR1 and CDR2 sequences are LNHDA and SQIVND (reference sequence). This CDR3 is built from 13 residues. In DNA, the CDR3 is TGTGCCAGTACCCCGGGACAGGGCAACTCGTGGTTCTTT. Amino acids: CASTPGQGNSWFF.

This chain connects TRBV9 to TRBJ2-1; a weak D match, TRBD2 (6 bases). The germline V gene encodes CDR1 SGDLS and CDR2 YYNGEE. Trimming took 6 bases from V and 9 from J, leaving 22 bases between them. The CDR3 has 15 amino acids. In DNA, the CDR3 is TGTGCCAGCACCCGTACAGCGCGGGGCAGTTTTGAGCAGTTCTTC. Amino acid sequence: CASTRTARGSFEQFF.

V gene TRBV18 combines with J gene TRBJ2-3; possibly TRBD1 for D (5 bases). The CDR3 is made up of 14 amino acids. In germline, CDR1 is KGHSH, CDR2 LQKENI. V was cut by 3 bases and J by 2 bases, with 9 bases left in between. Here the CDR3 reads CASSPVTVTDTQYF. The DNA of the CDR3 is TGTGCCAGCTCACCCGTGACAGTCACAGATACGCAGTATTTT.

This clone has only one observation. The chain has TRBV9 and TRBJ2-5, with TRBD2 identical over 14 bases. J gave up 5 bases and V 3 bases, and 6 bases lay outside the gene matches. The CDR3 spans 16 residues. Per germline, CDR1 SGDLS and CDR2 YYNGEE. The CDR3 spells CASSGRTSGRPETQYF. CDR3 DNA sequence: TGTGCCAGCAGCGGCCGGACTAGCGGGAGGCCGGAGACCCAGTACTTC.

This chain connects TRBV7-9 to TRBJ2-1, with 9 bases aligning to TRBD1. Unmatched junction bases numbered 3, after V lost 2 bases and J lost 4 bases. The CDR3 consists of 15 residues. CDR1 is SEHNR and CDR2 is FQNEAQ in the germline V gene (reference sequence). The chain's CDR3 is CASSLSTGGYNEQFF. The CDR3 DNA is TGTGCCAGCAGCTTATCGACAGGGGGGTACAATGAGCAGTTCTTC.

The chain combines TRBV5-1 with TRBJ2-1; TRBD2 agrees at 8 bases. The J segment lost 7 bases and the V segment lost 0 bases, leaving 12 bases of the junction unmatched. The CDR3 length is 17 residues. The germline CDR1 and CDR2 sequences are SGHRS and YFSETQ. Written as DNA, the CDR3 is TGCGCCAGCAGCTTGGAGTTTACGGGAGGGATTAAGAATGAGCAGTTCTTC. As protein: CASSLEFTGGIKNEQFF.

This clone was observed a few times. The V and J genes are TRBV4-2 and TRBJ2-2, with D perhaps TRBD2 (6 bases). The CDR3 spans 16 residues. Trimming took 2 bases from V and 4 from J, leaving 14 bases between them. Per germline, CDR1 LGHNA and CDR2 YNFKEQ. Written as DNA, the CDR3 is TGTGCCAGCAGCCAATCGAGGGCGGGACCCACCGGGGAGCTGTTTTTT. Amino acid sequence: CASSQSRAGPTGELFF.

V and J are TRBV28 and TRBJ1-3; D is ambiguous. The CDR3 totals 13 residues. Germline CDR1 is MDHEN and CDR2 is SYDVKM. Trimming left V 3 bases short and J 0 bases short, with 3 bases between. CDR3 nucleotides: TGTGCCAGCAGTTTGGCCTCTGGAAACACCATATATTTT. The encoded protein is CASSLASGNTIYF.

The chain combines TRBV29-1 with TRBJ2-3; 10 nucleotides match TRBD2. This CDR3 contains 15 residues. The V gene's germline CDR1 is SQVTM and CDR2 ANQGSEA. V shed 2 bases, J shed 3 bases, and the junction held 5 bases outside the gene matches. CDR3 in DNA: TGCAGCGTTGAATCCCCTAGCGGGAGTACAGATACGCAGTATTTT. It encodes CSVESPSGSTDTQYF.

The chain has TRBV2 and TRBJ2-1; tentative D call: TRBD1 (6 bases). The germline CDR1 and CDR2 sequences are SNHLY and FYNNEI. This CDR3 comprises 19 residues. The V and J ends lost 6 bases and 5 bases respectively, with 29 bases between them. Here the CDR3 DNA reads TGTGCCAGCAGGCCCCTACTTCCGGGACACTTTAAGGCTAACAATGAGCAGTTCTTC. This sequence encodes CASRPLLPGHFKANNEQFF.

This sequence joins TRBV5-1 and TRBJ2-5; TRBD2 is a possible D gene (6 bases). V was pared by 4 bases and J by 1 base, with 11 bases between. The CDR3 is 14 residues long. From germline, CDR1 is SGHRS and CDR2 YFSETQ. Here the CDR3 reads CASSAGTFQETQYF. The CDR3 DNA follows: TGCGCCAGCAGCGCGGGGACTTTCCAAGAGACCCAGTACTTC.

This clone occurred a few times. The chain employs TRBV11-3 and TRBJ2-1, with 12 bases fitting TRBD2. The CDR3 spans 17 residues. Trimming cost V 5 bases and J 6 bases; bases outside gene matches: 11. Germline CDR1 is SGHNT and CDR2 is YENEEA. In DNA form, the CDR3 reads TGTGCCAGCAGCCTCGGGACTAGCGGGTGGGAAGGCAATGAGCAGTTCTTC. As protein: CASSLGTSGWEGNEQFF.

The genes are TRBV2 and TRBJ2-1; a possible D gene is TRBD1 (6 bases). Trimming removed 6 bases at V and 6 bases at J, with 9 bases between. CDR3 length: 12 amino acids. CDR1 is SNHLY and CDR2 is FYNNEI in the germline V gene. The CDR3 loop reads CASRDRRNEQFF. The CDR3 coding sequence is TGTGCCAGCAGGGACAGACGCAATGAGCAGTTCTTC.

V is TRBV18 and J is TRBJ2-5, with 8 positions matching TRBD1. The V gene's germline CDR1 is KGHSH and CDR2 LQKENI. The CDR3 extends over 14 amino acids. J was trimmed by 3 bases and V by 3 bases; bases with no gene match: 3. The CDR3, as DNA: TGTGCCAGCTCACCCGGACAGGGCAAAGAGACCCAGTACTTC. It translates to CASSPGQGKETQYF.

In DNA form, the CDR3 reads TGTGCCAGCAGCTTAACGGGGCAGCCCCAGCATTTT. Protein: CASSLTGQPQHF. The chain recombines TRBV7-9 with TRBJ1-5; D unclear. CDR1 and CDR2 (germline): SEHNR, FQNEAQ (reference sequence). The CDR3 is 12 residues long. Trimming stripped 2 bases from V and 7 bases from J, with 6 bases between.

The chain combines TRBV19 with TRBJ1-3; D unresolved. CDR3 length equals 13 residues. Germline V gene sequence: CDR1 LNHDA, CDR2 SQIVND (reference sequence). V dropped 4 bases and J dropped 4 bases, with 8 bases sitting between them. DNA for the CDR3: TGTGCCAGTAGTACCCAGTCCGGAAACACCATATATTTT. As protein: CASSTQSGNTIYF.

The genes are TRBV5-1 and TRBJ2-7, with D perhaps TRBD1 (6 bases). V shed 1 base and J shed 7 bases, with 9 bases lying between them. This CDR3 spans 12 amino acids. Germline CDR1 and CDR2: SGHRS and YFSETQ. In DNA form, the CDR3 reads TGCGCCAGCAGCTTGAAGGGGGAGGAGCAGTACTTC. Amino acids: CASSLKGEEQYF.

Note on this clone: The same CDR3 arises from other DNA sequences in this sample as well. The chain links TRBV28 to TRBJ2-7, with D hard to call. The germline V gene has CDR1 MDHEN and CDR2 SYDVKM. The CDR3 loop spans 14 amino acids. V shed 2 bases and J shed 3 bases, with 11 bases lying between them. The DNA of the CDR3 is TGTGCCAGCAGTTTAGGGCTGGCCGGCTACGAGCAGTACTTC. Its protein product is CASSLGLAGYEQYF.

CDR3 sequence (DNA): TGTGCCAGCAGTTTAGTCTACAATGAGCAGTTCTTC. This sequence encodes CASSLVYNEQFF. The rearrangement uses TRBV5-4 and TRBJ2-1; D is unclear. CDR1 and CDR2 (germline): SGHNT, YYREEE (reference sequence). V was shortened by 5 bases and J by 3 bases, with 6 bases between the two germline ends. This CDR3 has 12 residues.

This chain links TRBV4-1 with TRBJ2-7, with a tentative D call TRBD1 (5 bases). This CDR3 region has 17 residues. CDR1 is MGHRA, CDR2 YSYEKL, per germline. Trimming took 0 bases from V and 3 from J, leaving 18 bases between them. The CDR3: CASSQDWAQDILYEQYF. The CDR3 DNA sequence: TGCGCCAGCAGCCAAGATTGGGCCCAGGACATACTCTACGAGCAGTACTTC.

This CDR3 is CASSYSASADTQYF. In nucleotides, the CDR3 is TGTGCCAGCAGTTACTCGGCTAGCGCAGATACGCAGTATTTT. This chain connects TRBV6-5 to TRBJ2-3; TRBD2 is a possible D gene (6 bases). V was cut by 0 bases and J by 4 bases, with 8 bases left in between. Germline loops: CDR1 MNHEY, CDR2 SVGAGI. CDR3 length: 14 amino acids.